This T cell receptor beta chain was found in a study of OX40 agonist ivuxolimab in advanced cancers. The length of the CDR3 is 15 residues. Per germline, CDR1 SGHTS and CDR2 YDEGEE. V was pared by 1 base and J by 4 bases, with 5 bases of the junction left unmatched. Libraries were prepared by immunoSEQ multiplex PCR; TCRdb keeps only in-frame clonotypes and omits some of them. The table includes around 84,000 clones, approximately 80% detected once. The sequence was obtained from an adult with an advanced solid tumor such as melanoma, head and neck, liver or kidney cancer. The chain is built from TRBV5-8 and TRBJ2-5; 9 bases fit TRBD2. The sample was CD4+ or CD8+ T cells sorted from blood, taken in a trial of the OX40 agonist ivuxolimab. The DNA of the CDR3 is TGTGCCAGCAGCTTGAGCATTAGCGGGGGAGAGACCCAGTACTTC. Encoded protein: CASSLSISGGETQYF.